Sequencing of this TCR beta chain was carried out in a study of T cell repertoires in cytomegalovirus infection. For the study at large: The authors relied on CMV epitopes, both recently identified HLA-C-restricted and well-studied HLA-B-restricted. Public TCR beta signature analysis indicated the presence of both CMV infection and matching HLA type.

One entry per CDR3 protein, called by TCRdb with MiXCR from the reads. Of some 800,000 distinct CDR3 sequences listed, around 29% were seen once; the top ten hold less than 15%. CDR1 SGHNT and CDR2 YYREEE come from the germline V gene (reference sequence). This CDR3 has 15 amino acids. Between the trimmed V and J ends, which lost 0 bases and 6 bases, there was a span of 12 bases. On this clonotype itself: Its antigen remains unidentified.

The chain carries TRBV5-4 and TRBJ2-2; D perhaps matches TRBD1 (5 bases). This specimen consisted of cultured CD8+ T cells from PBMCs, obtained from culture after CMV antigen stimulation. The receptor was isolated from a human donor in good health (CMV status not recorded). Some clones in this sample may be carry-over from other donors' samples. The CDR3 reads CASSLAGQGPGELFF. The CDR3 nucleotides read TGTGCCAGCAGCTTGGCCGGGCAGGGTCCCGGGGAGCTGTTTTTT.